This TCR beta chain was sequenced during a study of cytomegalovirus exposure and HLA in healthy donors. The CDR3 length is 13 residues. The germline CDR1 and CDR2 sequences are MDHEN and SYDVKM. With 2 bases removed from V and 1 base from J, the gap between germline ends came to 5 bases. Here immunoSEQ multiplex PCR was the method, and the copy in TCRdb shows in-frame clones only, minus some. This sample has fewer than 350,000 clones, with over 75% found just once. This sequence was found in a woman younger than 35 in good health and CMV-seronegative. The sample consisted of PBMCs. The chain combines TRBV28 with TRBJ1-2; D is perhaps TRBD1 (5 bases). CDR3 sequence reads: CASSLDSNYGYTF. DNA for the CDR3: TGTGCCAGCAGTTTAGACAGTAACTATGGCTACACCTTC.